This passage covers 32 T cell receptor beta chains from one sample sequenced in a study of Graves' ophthalmopathy and Graves' hyperthyroidism. Amplified TCR beta CDR3 regions were obtained using RNA transcripts as template. First-round RT-PCR relied on HTBI primers, and a second-round multiplex PCR came next. TCRdb reanalysed the multiplex PCR reads using MiXCR and keeps one entry per CDR3 protein. This sample carries over a million distinct CDR3 sequences, 36% of them seen once, and the ten largest clones take approximately 12%. Sequencing input: peripheral blood or thyroid tissue (not recorded which). The receptors come from an adult man with Graves' hyperthyroidism.

This clonotype was detected many times. This sequence joins TRBV20-1 and TRBJ2-5; 8 bases map to TRBD2. J gave up 5 bases and V 0 bases, and 8 bases lay outside the gene matches. The CDR3 has 15 amino acids. Germline CDR1 reads DFQATT; CDR2 reads SNEGSKA (reference sequence). CDR3 in DNA: TGCAGTGCTAGAGATCTCGCGGGAGGAGCCGAGACCCAGTACTTC. Its protein product is CSARDLAGGAETQYF.

In its sample, this clonotype was seen a few times. The chain joins TRBV20-1 to TRBJ1-5; possibly TRBD1 for D (5 bases). Germline values: CDR1 DFQATT, CDR2 SNEGSKA (reference sequence). V was trimmed by 3 bases and J by 5 bases, leaving 11 bases between them. This CDR3 contains 13 residues. CDR3 sequence reads: CSASLGPYQPQHF. The CDR3 DNA reads TGCAGTGCTAGTCTGGGACCCTATCAGCCCCAGCATTTT.

The CDR3, as DNA: TGTGCCAGCAGCGTAGGCGGGCAGTACTTC. Its translation is CASSVGGQYF. The rearrangement joins TRBV9 to TRBJ2-7, with D unresolved. The CDR3 covers 10 residues. Looked up from germline, CDR1 is SGDLS and CDR2 is YYNGEE. Trimming stripped 0 bases from V and 9 bases from J, with 4 bases between.

There are a few counts of this clonotype. This chain uses TRBV5-6 with TRBJ2-5, with D possibly being TRBD2 (6 bases). Deletions cut 4 bases from V and 4 bases from J, with 20 bases between. Germline CDR1 and CDR2: SGHDT and YYEEEE. CDR3 length equals 16 residues. The CDR3 DNA is TGTGCCAGCAGCATAGGGGCGGGGACGGGTACAGAGACCCAGTACTTC. It is translated as CASSIGAGTGTETQYF.

The V gene is TRBV7-9, the J gene TRBJ1-2, with a possible D match to TRBD1 (5 bases). The germline gives CDR1 SEHNR, CDR2 FQNEAQ (reference sequence). V lost 2 bases to trimming and J lost 3 bases, with 16 bases between them. The CDR3 has 16 amino acids. This chain's CDR3 is CASSLSLGTGDYGYTF. The CDR3, as DNA: TGTGCCAGCAGCTTAAGTCTTGGGACCGGGGACTATGGCTACACCTTC.

The chain couples TRBV7-8 to TRBJ1-5, with no clear D. V shed 5 bases and J shed 5 bases, with 13 bases lying between them. Germline V lookup: CDR1 SGHVS, CDR2 FQNEAQ. The CDR3 totals 14 residues. The CDR3 sequence is CASSPDTWDQPQHF. In nucleotides, the CDR3 is TGTGCCAGCAGCCCAGATACGTGGGATCAGCCCCAGCATTTT. Complete variable domain (other parts from reference TRBV7-8 and TRBJ1-5): GAGVSQSPRYKVAKRGQDVALRCDPISGHVSLFWYQQALGQGPEFLTYFQNEAQLDKSGLPSDRFFAERPEGSVSTLKIQRTQQEDSAVYLCASSPDTWDQPQHFGDGTRLSIL.

The V call is TRBV11-2, the J call TRBJ2-7, with D hard to call. Trimming removed 1 base at V and 1 base at J, with 14 bases between. CDR1 and CDR2 from the germline V gene are SGHAT and FQNNGV. The CDR3 contains 16 residues. DNA for the CDR3: TGTGCCAGCAGCTTAGCCTCAGAGACTGTATCCTACGAGCAGTACTTC. Protein: CASSLASETVSYEQYF.

The V call is TRBV7-9, the J call TRBJ2-7; no firm D call. CDR3 length: 12 amino acids. V shed 5 bases and J shed 2 bases, with 7 bases lying between them. CDR1 SEHNR and CDR2 FQNEAQ come from the germline V gene (reference sequence). CDR3 nucleotide sequence: TGTGCCAGCAGCAAGCTAGCCTACGAGCAGTACTTC. Protein sequence: CASSKLAYEQYF.

V gene TRBV5-1 combines with J gene TRBJ1-1; TRBD1 is a possible D gene (6 bases). V shed 5 bases and J shed 4 bases, with 12 bases lying between them. The CDR3 runs 13 residues. Germline-derived CDR1 and CDR2 are SGHRS and YFSETQ. This CDR3 is CASRAGEVTEAFF. The CDR3 nucleotides read TGCGCCAGCAGGGCAGGGGAAGTCACTGAAGCTTTCTTT.

The V call is TRBV7-9, the J call TRBJ2-6, with D possibly matching TRBD1 (6 bases). The V end lost 5 bases, the J end lost 0 bases, and 20 bases lay between the germline ends. This CDR3 contains 19 residues. Germline V lookup: CDR1 SEHNR, CDR2 FQNEAQ (reference sequence). The CDR3 loop reads CASSPELGADVSGANVLTF. The CDR3 DNA follows: TGTGCCAGCAGCCCGGAATTGGGGGCAGACGTCTCTGGGGCCAACGTCCTGACTTTC.

The sample holds many counts of this clonotype. The genes are TRBV25-1 and TRBJ1-2; 10 bases line up with TRBD1. CDR1 and CDR2 from the germline V gene are MGHDK and SYGVNS. Trimming cost V 2 bases and J 5 bases; bases outside gene matches: 5. The CDR3 length is 15 residues. The CDR3 sequence is CASSETRTGGYGYTF. CDR3 DNA sequence: TGTGCCAGCAGTGAAACCCGGACAGGGGGGTATGGCTACACCTTC.

This clonotype was counted only a few times. The gene calls are TRBV6-2 or TRBV6-3 and TRBJ1-5; D is possibly TRBD1 (6 bases). Looked up from germline, CDR1 is MNHEY and CDR2 is SVGEGT. This CDR3 region has 14 residues. The germline V and J ends were trimmed by 6 bases and 0 bases, with 9 bases remaining between them. CDR3 sequence: CASRGRGSNQPQHF. The CDR3 bases are TGTGCCAGCAGGGGCAGGGGTAGCAATCAGCCCCAGCATTTT.

This clonotype was detected many times. The chain has TRBV4-3 and TRBJ2-7, with D unresolved. The length of the CDR3 is 15 residues. Trimming stripped 2 bases from V and 0 bases from J, with 11 bases between. Germline-derived CDR1 and CDR2 are LGHNA and YSLEER. The CDR3 loop reads CASSQNFHGSYEQYF. CDR3 nucleotide sequence: TGCGCCAGCAGCCAAAACTTTCACGGCTCCTACGAGCAGTACTTC.

There are a few counts of this clonotype. The J gene is TRBJ2-5, the V gene TRBV6-1; a weak D match, TRBD1 (5 bases). The V gene's germline CDR1 is MNHNS and CDR2 SASEGT. The length of the CDR3 is 15 residues. V was trimmed by 3 bases and J by 5 bases, leaving 16 bases between them. CDR3 amino acids: CASSDFDRGWETQYF. CDR3 in DNA: TGTGCCAGCAGTGATTTCGACAGAGGTTGGGAGACCCAGTACTTC.

The V call is TRBV11-2, the J call TRBJ2-7; 11 positions match TRBD2. The CDR3 is made up of 16 amino acids. Germline trimming cut 1 base from V and 2 bases from J; bases unmatched to any gene: 4. CDR1 is SGHAT, CDR2 FQNNGV, per germline. The CDR3 DNA is TGTGCCAGCAGCTTAGGCCCTAGCGGGAGGACCTACGAGCAGTACTTC. Its translation is CASSLGPSGRTYEQYF.

This clonotype has only a few counts. This chain connects TRBV6-5 to TRBJ2-2; 7 bases map to TRBD2. The germline CDR1 and CDR2 sequences are MNHEY and SVGAGI. The CDR3 totals 15 residues. Losses at the gene ends were 2 bases for V and 7 bases for J; bases not matched to a gene: 7. The CDR3 nucleotides are TGTGCCAGCAGTTACCAACATAGCGGGTACGGGGAGCTGTTTTTT. Translating it yields CASSYQHSGYGELFF.

This clonotype was observed at least ten times. The chain employs TRBV7-9 and TRBJ2-2, with D hard to call. The CDR3 spans 13 residues. Trimming removed 3 bases from V and 1 base from J, with 3 bases in between. CDR1 and CDR2 (germline): SEHNR, FQNEAQ (reference sequence). The CDR3 is CASSFMNTGELFF. CDR3 DNA sequence: TGTGCCAGCAGCTTCATGAACACCGGGGAGCTGTTTTTT.

This clonotype was observed many times. The rearrangement uses TRBV29-1 and TRBJ1-5, with 8 bases aligning to TRBD1. Germline loops: CDR1 SQVTM, CDR2 ANQGSEA. This CDR3 has 18 amino acids. V dropped 6 bases and J dropped 2; count of bases not matched to a gene: 18. The CDR3 DNA follows: TGCAGCGTCGTGTTTACCACAGGGGGGGTTTCGGGCAATCAGCCCCAGCATTTT. This gives the protein CSVVFTTGGVSGNQPQHF.

V is TRBV9 and J is TRBJ1-5; the D gene is possibly TRBD1 (6 bases). Germline V gene data show CDR1 as SGDLS and CDR2 as YYNGEE. V lost 5 bases and J 1 base, leaving 16 bases between the germline ends. The CDR3 extends over 16 amino acids. CDR3 sequence reads: CASSEGGVGSNQPQHF. CDR3 nucleotide sequence: TGTGCCAGCAGTGAGGGGGGGGTGGGGAGCAATCAGCCCCAGCATTTT.

This clonotype has a count of ten or more. The chain has TRBV20-1 and TRBJ1-3; D unclear. The germline V and J ends were trimmed by 3 bases and 2 bases, with 20 bases remaining between them. The germline gives CDR1 DFQATT, CDR2 SNEGSKA (reference sequence). The CDR3 has 17 residues. The CDR3 sequence: CSARDPDSSGPGNTIYF. CDR3 bases: TGCAGTGCTAGGGACCCTGATTCGTCAGGTCCTGGAAACACCATATATTTT.

The gene calls are TRBV20-1 and TRBJ1-2, with 10 bases that match TRBD1. The CDR3 contains 12 residues. V trimming: 6 bases; J trimming: 6 bases; junction bases outside the gene matches: 4. Germline CDR1 reads DFQATT; CDR2 reads SNEGSKA (reference sequence). The CDR3 region is CSATTGGDGYTF. CDR3 DNA: TGCAGTGCAACGACAGGGGGCGATGGCTACACCTTC.

This clonotype occurred many times. This chain links TRBV29-1 with TRBJ1-4; D is possibly TRBD1 (5 bases). CDR3 length: 13 amino acids. Germline lookup yields CDR1 SQVTM and CDR2 ANQGSEA. Trimming removed 6 bases from V and 7 bases from J, with 15 bases in between. CDR3 amino acids: CSVETAASEKLFF. The CDR3 DNA sequence: TGCAGCGTCGAGACAGCAGCGAGTGAAAAACTGTTTTTT.

The chain couples TRBV7-2 to TRBJ2-7; D might be TRBD2 (5 bases). V was cut by 4 bases and J by 4 bases, with 14 bases left in between. Germline CDR1 SGHTA, CDR2 FQGNSA. The CDR3 consists of 14 residues. The CDR3 bases are TGTGCCAGCAGCTCTACAAACCGGGAATACGAGCAGTACTTC. It encodes CASSSTNREYEQYF.

The chain carries TRBV15 and TRBJ1-4; D gene ambiguous. This CDR3 is built from 14 residues. V was cut by 0 bases and J by 6 bases, with 8 bases left in between. CDR1 and CDR2 from the germline V gene are LNHNV and YYDKDF (reference sequence). CDR3 sequence: CATSRDYNHEKLFF. For the CDR3, the DNA is TGTGCCACCAGCAGAGACTACAACCATGAAAAACTGTTTTTT.

This clonotype occurred many times. J is TRBJ2-6 and V is TRBV2; D is ambiguous. This CDR3 is 15 amino acids long. V gave up 6 bases and J gave up 0 bases, with 9 bases separating them. Per the germline V gene, CDR1 is SNHLY and CDR2 is FYNNEI. CDR3 DNA: TGTGCCAGCAGCCAGGCGAGCTCTGGGGCCAACGTCCTGACTTTC. Encoded protein: CASSQASSGANVLTF.

Many counts were recorded for this clonotype. The chain has TRBV20-1 and TRBJ1-2, with D maybe TRBD1 (5 bases). CDR1 is DFQATT, CDR2 SNEGSKA, per germline (reference sequence). This CDR3 contains 14 residues. The ends were cut back, 1 base at V and 7 bases at J, with 16 bases in the middle. CDR3 region: CSARATGLGLGYTF. The CDR3 DNA sequence: TGCAGTGCTAGAGCTACGGGACTTGGGCTTGGCTACACCTTC.

Notes on this clonotype: Mismatch with germline at one junction end may stem from a read error. The chain carries TRBV7-9 and TRBJ1-5, with a possible D match to TRBD1 (5 bases). Germline CDR1 is SEHNR and CDR2 is FQNEAQ (reference sequence). This CDR3 has 16 amino acids. The CDR3 DNA sequence: TGCGCCAGCAGCCAAGATAGCGGGGCGGGAAGACAGCCCCAGCATTTT. Protein product: CASSQDSGAGRQPQHF. Combining the CDR3 with reference TRBV7-9 and TRBJ1-5 gives the whole variable domain DTGVSQNPRHKITKRGQNVTFRCDPISEHNRLYWYRQTLGQGPEFLTYFQNEAQLEKSRLLSDRFSAERPKGSFSTLEIQRTEQGDSAMYLCASSQDSGAGRQPQHFGDGTRLSIL.

This clonotype was seen a handful of times. J is TRBJ1-1 and V is TRBV30; D is uncertain. This CDR3 is 14 amino acids long. Trimming left V 7 bases short and J 2 bases short, with 17 bases between. Germline-derived CDR1 and CDR2 are GTSNPN and SVGIG (reference sequence). The CDR3 DNA reads as TGTGCCTCCTCCCCCCAGGCAGTTAACACTGAAGCTTTCTTT. This codes for CASSPQAVNTEAFF.

This clonotype came up many times. This chain joins TRBV20-1 and TRBJ1-5; D gene uncertain. V lost 6 bases, J lost 6 bases, and 12 bases lay in between. The germline V gene has CDR1 DFQATT and CDR2 SNEGSKA (reference sequence). The CDR3 covers 12 residues. The CDR3 coding sequence is TGCAGTGCACGGACGGTCGGTCAGCCCCAGCATTTT. This gives the protein CSARTVGQPQHF.

The table lists this clonotype with a few counts. The chain uses TRBV7-8 and TRBJ2-2; no clear D. Trimming removed 1 base from V and 0 bases from J, with 12 bases in between. Germline CDR1 SGHVS, CDR2 FQNEAQ. The CDR3 covers 17 residues. The CDR3 reads CASSLVLLVSNTGELFF. The CDR3 region has the DNA TGTGCCAGCAGCTTAGTATTGTTAGTCTCGAACACCGGGGAGCTGTTTTTT.

The chain combines TRBV7-9 with TRBJ2-3; TRBD2 agrees at 8 bases. Trimming removed 5 bases from V and 11 bases from J; junction bases left unmatched: 9. The V gene's germline CDR1 is SEHNR and CDR2 FQNEAQ (reference sequence). The CDR3 loop spans 13 amino acids. In nucleotides, the CDR3 is TGTGCCAGCAGCCAAGAACTAGCGGAGGAGCAGTATTTT. This codes for CASSQELAEEQYF.

At least ten counts were recorded for this clonotype. J is TRBJ1-4 and V is TRBV7-9, with D tentatively TRBD1 (6 bases). CDR3 size: 12 residues. From germline, CDR1 is SEHNR and CDR2 FQNEAQ (reference sequence). With 5 bases removed from V and 7 bases from J, the gap between germline ends came to 8 bases. The CDR3 spells CASSVQGEKLFF. In DNA, the CDR3 is TGTGCCAGCAGCGTACAGGGTGAAAAACTGTTTTTT.